The rows below give T cell receptor beta chains drawn from one sample of a study of CD8 T cells in Susac syndrome. From the immunoSEQ multiplex PCR reads, TCRdb called clonotypes with MiXCR, one entry per CDR3 protein. Here the sample spans about 120,000 distinct CDR3 sequences, 94% being singletons. What was sequenced was CD4+ T cells from PBMCs. The receptor source for this set is a human donor in good health. CDR3s include the opening cysteine and the closing phenylalanine or tryptophan. A D gene is named only where the DNA matches it firmly. Size is stated for part of the rows, as once, few or many counts, or as a class when the clone is expanded.

size,D,V,J,CDR3,DNA
.,TRBD1,TRBV18,TRBJ2-7,CASSLTGHEQYF,TGTGCCAGCTCACTGACAGGGCACGAGCAGTACTTC
.,.,TRBV19,TRBJ1-1,CASSGLQGNTEAFF,TGTGCCAGTAGCGGGTTACAGGGTAACACTGAAGCTTTCTTT
.,TRBD2,TRBV4-1,TRBJ2-1,CASSQGGTSGRMNEQFF,TGCGCCAGCAGCCAAGGGGGGACTAGCGGGAGAATGAATGAGCAGTTCTTC
.,TRBD2,TRBV18,TRBJ2-1,CASSPQSLSGIGEQFF,TGTGCCAGCTCACCACAATCCCTTAGCGGGATCGGGGAGCAGTTCTTC
.,.,TRBV2,TRBJ1-2,CASSEDVLYGYTF,TGTGCCAGCAGTGAGGACGTGCTTTATGGCTACACCTTC
.,TRBD2,TRBV12-3/TRBV12-4,TRBJ2-7,CASSPRTSGSSYEQYF,TGTGCCAGCAGTCCCAGGACTAGCGGGAGCTCCTACGAGCAGTACTTC
.,.,TRBV3-1,TRBJ1-5,CASSQEGGSNQPQHF,TGTGCCAGCAGCCAAGAGGGCGGTAGCAATCAGCCCCAGCATTTT
.,TRBD1,TRBV27,TRBJ2-3,CASSLTPGQGGDTQYF,TGTGCCAGCAGTTTAACCCCGGGACAGGGTGGGGATACGCAGTATTTT
.,TRBD2,TRBV19,TRBJ2-5,CATTQTSGLRTQYF,TGTGCCACCACGCAGACTAGCGGCCTCAGGACCCAGTACTTC
.,.,TRBV7-2,TRBJ2-6,CASSPGGGAGANVLTF,TGTGCCAGCAGCCCAGGAGGGGGGGCTGGGGCCAACGTCCTGACTTTC
.,.,TRBV12-5,TRBJ1-5,CASGLTIRGYNSNQPQHF,TGTGCTAGTGGTTTGACAATCCGAGGGTACAATAGCAATCAGCCCCAGCATTTT
.,TRBD2,TRBV2,TRBJ2-1,CASATGTNYNEQFF,TGTGCCAGCGCTACTGGGACTAACTACAATGAGCAGTTCTTC
.,TRBD1,TRBV29-1,TRBJ1-1,CSASMDRTEAFF,TGCAGCGCATCAATGGACAGGACTGAAGCTTTCTTT
.,.,TRBV6-5,TRBJ1-5,CASSYPQGREQRNQPQHF,TGTGCCAGCAGTTACCCTCAGGGGAGGGAACAGCGCAATCAGCCCCAGCATTTT
.,.,TRBV29-1,TRBJ1-1,CSVMGQGHTEAFF,TGCAGCGTGATGGGGCAGGGGCACACTGAAGCTTTCTTT
.,.,TRBV2,TRBJ1-2,CASSVRDGYGYTF,TGTGCCAGCAGTGTCCGGGACGGCTATGGCTACACCTTC
.,.,TRBV7-2,TRBJ1-3,CASSQGLRSGNTIYF,TGTGCCAGCAGCCAGGGGCTCCGTTCTGGAAACACCATATATTTT
.,TRBD2,TRBV13,TRBJ2-1,CASSFREALGNEQFF,TGTGCCAGCAGTTTCCGGGAGGCCCTAGGGAATGAGCAGTTCTTC
.,TRBD2,TRBV12-3/TRBV12-4,TRBJ2-2,CASSLRREGGELFF,TGTGCCAGCAGTTTACGGCGGGAGGGCGGGGAGCTGTTTTTT
.,TRBD2,TRBV27,TRBJ2-2,CASSLYGGGIANTGELFF,TGTGCCAGCAGTTTATATGGGGGAGGGATAGCGAACACCGGGGAGCTGTTTTTT
.,.,TRBV28,TRBJ2-2,CASIGPGLNTGELFF,TGTGCCAGCATCGGTCCCGGGCTAAACACCGGGGAGCTGTTTTTT
.,.,TRBV24-1,TRBJ2-1,CATSDGLGSGEQFF,TGTGCCACCAGTGATGGCCTAGGGTCAGGTGAGCAGTTCTTC
.,.,TRBV25-1,TRBJ2-5,CASSVSRETQYF,TGTGCCAGCAGTGTCTCTCGAGAGACCCAGTACTTC
.,TRBD1,TRBV19,TRBJ2-7,CASKDRDSEQYF,TGTGCCAGTAAGGATAGGGACAGCGAGCAGTACTTC
.,.,TRBV6-2/TRBV6-3,TRBJ1-2,CASTDGLESYGYTF,TGTGCCAGCACCGACGGATTAGAGAGCTATGGCTACACCTTC
.,.,TRBV7-8,TRBJ2-1,CASSFAATGEWEQFF,TGTGCCAGCAGCTTCGCCGCGACAGGAGAATGGGAGCAGTTCTTC
.,.,TRBV9,TRBJ1-1,CASSVSGGSTEAFF,TGTGCCAGCAGCGTTTCGGGAGGGAGCACTGAAGCTTTCTTT
.,.,TRBV3-1,TRBJ1-1,CASSEGGRRTEAFF,TGTGCCAGCAGTGAAGGGGGGCGCAGGACTGAAGCTTTCTTT
.,TRBD1,TRBV3-1,TRBJ1-1,CASSQVGQGNTEAFF,TGTGCCAGCAGCCAAGTTGGACAGGGTAACACTGAAGCTTTCTTT
.,TRBD1,TRBV6-1,TRBJ1-2,CASSGRQGSGYTF,TGTGCCAGCAGTGGAAGACAGGGTAGTGGCTACACCTTC
.,.,TRBV6-5,TRBJ2-1,CASSYFGRSYNEQFF,TGTGCCAGCAGTTACTTCGGTCGCTCCTACAATGAGCAGTTCTTC
.,.,TRBV7-3,TRBJ2-3,CASSLIWGRTSTDTQYF,TGTGCCAGCAGCTTAATCTGGGGCAGGACTAGCACAGATACGCAGTATTTT
.,.,TRBV5-6,TRBJ2-7,CASSLYGGLYEQYF,TGTGCCAGCAGCTTGTACGGAGGGTTGTACGAGCAGTACTTC
.,TRBD2,TRBV2,TRBJ2-5,CASSDGGASGETQYF,TGTGCCAGCAGCGACGGGGGGGCCAGCGGAGAGACCCAGTACTTC
.,.,TRBV14,TRBJ1-2,CASSPRVPNYGYTF,TGTGCCAGCAGCCCCAGGGTGCCGAACTATGGCTACACCTTC
.,.,TRBV9,TRBJ1-1,CASSTDGHANTEAFF,TGTGCCAGCAGCACGGACGGACACGCGAACACTGAAGCTTTCTTT
.,.,TRBV5-4,TRBJ1-1,CASSLDGGFTEAFF,TGTGCCAGCAGCTTGGATGGTGGGTTCACTGAAGCTTTCTTT
once,TRBD1,TRBV5-1,TRBJ2-5,CASSSDRGFGETQYF,TGCGCCAGCAGCTCCGACAGGGGATTTGGTGAGACCCAGTACTTC
once,.,TRBV3-1,TRBJ2-1,CASSQADTGVVPSEQFF,TGTGCCAGCAGCCAGGCGGACACGGGAGTAGTACCGAGTGAGCAGTTCTTC
.,TRBD1,TRBV20-1,TRBJ2-5,CSAGDRGLVETQYF,TGCAGTGCAGGGGACAGGGGGCTGGTGGAGACCCAGTACTTC
.,.,TRBV6-5,TRBJ2-2,CASRMGLSNTGELFF,TGTGCCAGCAGGATGGGGTTATCGAACACCGGGGAGCTGTTTTTT